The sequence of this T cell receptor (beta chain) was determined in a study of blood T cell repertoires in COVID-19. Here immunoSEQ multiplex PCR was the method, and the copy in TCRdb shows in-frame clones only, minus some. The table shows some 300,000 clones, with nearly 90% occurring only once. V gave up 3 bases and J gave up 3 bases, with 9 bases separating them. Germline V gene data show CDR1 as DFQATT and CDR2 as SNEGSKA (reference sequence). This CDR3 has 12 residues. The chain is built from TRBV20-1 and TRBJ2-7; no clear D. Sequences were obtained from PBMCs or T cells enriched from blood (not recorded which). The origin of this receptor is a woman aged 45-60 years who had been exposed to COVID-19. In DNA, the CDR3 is TGCAGTGCTAGTGGGCAGTTCTACGAGCAGTACTTC. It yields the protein CSASGQFYEQYF.